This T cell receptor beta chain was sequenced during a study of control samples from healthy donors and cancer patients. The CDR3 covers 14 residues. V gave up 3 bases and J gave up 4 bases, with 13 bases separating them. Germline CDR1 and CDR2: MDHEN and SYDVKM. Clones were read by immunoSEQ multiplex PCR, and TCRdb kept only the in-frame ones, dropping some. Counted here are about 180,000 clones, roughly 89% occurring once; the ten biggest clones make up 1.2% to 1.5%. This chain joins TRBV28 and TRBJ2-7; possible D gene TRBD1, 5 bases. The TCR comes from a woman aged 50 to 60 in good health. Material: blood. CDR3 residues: CASSFWTNNYEQYF. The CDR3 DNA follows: TGTGCCAGCAGTTTTTGGACAAACAATTACGAGCAGTACTTC.